The rows below give T cell receptor beta chains drawn from one sample of a study of regulatory T cells in long-lasting Graves disease. TCRdb recomputed calls from the multiplex PCR reads with MiXCR, one row per CDR3 protein. This sample yields roughly 500,000 distinct CDR3 sequences, of which roughly 23% are seen a single time; around 12% belongs to the top ten. This specimen was peripheral blood mononuclear cells (PBMCs), taken when the disease was refractory, from a patient treated with antithyroid drugs. These receptors all stem from a female donor with Graves disease. CDR3s include the opening cysteine and the closing phenylalanine or tryptophan. A D gene is named only where the DNA matches it firmly.

J | V | D | CDR3
TRBJ2-2 | TRBV6-1 | NA | CASTATGELFF
TRBJ1-1 | TRBV20-1 | TRBD1 | CSAEGGPNTEAFF
TRBJ1-4 | TRBV11-2 | TRBD1 | CASSWDRVVEKLFF
TRBJ1-5 | TRBV6-9 | NA | CASSSGLNNQPQHF
TRBJ1-4 | TRBV7-9 | NA | CASSLTSTGSEKLFF
TRBJ2-7 | TRBV2 | TRBD1 | CASSVDRGPSYEQYF
TRBJ1-5 | TRBV2 | NA | CASSDTGGGPVQPQHF
TRBJ1-5 | TRBV12-3/TRBV12-4 | NA | CASSRGGYQPQHF
TRBJ2-5 | TRBV2 | NA | CASSGGLERAQYF
TRBJ2-7 | TRBV20-1 | TRBD1 | CSARALTGDSYEQYF
TRBJ2-5 | TRBV2 | TRBD1 | CASSGGRGQETQYF
TRBJ1-1 | TRBV28 | NA | CASVTEVNTEAFF